This T cell receptor (beta chain) came from a study of blood T cell repertoires in COVID-19 (dated by TCRdb to about 2020). A note on the overall study: Samples covering the acute and convalescent phases of COVID-19 were provided by collaborators in the United States, Italy and Spain. The repertoires were released in a freely available public database meant as a resource for research on the immune response to SARS-CoV-2. The material from the prospective study consisted of cDNA or gDNA derived from T cells, B-cell-depleted T cells, or PBMCs. Sample metadata almost always included a de-identified subject ID, COVID-19 status, age in years and sex. Samples were obtained from the ongoing ImmuneRACE study (first 160 participants) and from about 1,300 subjects provided by 6 global collaborators. Subjects who had been exposed to COVID-19, were actively infected with it, or had recovered from it provided the deeply sampled blood TCRbeta repertoires that made up the dataset. HLA class I and class II types, where available, came from metadata supplied by the sample provider rather than from assay-based typing.

On this clone: This receptor's antigen is unknown. Mismatch with germline at one junction end may stem from a read error.

Taken from the germline V gene, the CDR1 and CDR2 loops are SNHLY and FYNNEI. From the cysteine up to the phenylalanine, the CDR3 has a length of 14 residues. This entry keeps only the CDR3 DNA: 42 bases, framed from base 1. The full study reports these points: Clinical and demographic metadata were provided uncurated, with the amount varying by source and participant.

TCRbeta CDR3 regions were amplified from genomic DNA using the immunoSEQ Assay, a bias-controlled multiplex PCR. The study's own analysis went as follows. The number of nucleated cells in each sample was estimated by amplification of reference gene primers within the assay. To quantify the absolute abundance of each unique TCRbeta CDR3 rearrangement, sequence reads were collapsed and filtered. Productive Simpson clonality was computed per sample as the square root of Simpson's diversity index over productive rearrangements. TCRdb provides this immuneACCESS table in a form limited to in-frame rearrangements. Some clones are lacking; in checked studies, under half of them reflect an unresolved V gene, and why the rest are absent is not known. Clone size and V and J calls were adopted from that table, with D and trimming inferred from the DNA. This sample is represented by about 110,000 clones; 84% of them were singletons. Around 8% of the sample comes from the top ten.

Whole blood was collected in K2EDTA tubes by collaborating institutions according to the institutions' own protocols. For TCRbeta analysis, collaborator samples were shipped as frozen whole blood, as isolated PBMCs, or as DNA extracted from either sample type. This TCR was sampled from a woman of 80 years or more with active or convalescent COVID-19. Sequenced: peripheral blood. This chain is built from TRBV2 and TRBJ2-4, with TRBD2 matching 11 junction bases. Read as DNA, the sequence is TGCGGGAGTAGCGGGGGGGTAGCCAAAAACATTCAGTACTTC. Its translation is CGSSGGVAKNIQYF.